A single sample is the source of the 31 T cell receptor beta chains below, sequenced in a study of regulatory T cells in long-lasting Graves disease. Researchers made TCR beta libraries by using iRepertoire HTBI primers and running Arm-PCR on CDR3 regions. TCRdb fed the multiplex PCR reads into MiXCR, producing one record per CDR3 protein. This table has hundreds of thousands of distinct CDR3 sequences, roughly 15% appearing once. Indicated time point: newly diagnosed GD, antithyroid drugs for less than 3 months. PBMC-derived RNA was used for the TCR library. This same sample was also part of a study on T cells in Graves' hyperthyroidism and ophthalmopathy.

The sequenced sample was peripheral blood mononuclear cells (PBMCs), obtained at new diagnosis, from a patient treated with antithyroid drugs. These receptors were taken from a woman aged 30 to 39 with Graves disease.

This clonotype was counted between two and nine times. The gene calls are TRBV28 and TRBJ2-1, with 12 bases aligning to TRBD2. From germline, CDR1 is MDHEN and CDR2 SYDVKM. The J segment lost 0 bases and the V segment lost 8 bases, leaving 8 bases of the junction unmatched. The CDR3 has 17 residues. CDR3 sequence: CASETSGSGSSYNEQFF. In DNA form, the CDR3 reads TGTGCCAGCGAGACTAGCGGGAGTGGGAGCTCCTACAATGAGCAGTTCTTC. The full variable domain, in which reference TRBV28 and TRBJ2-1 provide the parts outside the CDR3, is DVKVTQSSRYLVKRTGEKVFLECVQDMDHENMFWYRQDPGLGLRLIYFSYDVKMKEKGDIPEGYSVSREKKERFSLILESASTNQTSMYLCASETSGSGSSYNEQFFGPGTRLTVL.

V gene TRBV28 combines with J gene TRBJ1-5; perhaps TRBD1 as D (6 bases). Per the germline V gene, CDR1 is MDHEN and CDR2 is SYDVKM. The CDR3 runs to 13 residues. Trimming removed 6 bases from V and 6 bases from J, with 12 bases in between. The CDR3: CASSQTGSQPQHF. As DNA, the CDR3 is TGTGCCAGCAGCCAAACAGGGAGTCAGCCCCAGCATTTT.

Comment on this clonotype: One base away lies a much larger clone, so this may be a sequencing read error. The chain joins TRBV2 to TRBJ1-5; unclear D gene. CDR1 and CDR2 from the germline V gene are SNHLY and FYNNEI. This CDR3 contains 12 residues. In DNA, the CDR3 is TGTGCCAGCAGTGGGGGAGATCAGCCCCGGCATTTT. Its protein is CASSGGDQPRHF.

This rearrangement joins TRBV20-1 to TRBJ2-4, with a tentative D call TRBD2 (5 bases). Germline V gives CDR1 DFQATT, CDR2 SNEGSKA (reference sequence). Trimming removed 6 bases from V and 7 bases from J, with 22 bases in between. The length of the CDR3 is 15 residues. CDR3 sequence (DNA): TGCAGTGCCGTAGAACCCCGCAAGAGGGAGAACATTCAGTACTTC. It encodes CSAVEPRKRENIQYF.

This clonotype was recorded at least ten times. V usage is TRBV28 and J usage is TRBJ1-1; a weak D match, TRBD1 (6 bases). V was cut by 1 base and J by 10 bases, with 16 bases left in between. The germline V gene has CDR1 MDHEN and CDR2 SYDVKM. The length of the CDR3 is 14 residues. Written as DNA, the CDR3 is TGTGCCAGCAGTTTATTGATAAGGACAGCATCAGCTTTCTTT. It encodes CASSLLIRTASAFF.

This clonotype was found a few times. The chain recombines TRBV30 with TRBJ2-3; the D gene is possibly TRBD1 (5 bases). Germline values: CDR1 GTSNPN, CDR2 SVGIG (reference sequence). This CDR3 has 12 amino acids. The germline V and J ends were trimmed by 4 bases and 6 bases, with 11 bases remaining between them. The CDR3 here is CAWNVGQDTQYF. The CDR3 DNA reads TGTGCCTGGAATGTGGGGCAGGATACGCAGTATTTT.

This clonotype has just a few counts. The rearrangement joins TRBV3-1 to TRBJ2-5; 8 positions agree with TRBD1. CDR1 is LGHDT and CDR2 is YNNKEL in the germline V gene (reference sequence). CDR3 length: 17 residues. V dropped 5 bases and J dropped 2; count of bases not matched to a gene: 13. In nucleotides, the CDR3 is TGTGCCAGCAGCAAGGGGAGGCAGGGGGCGCTGCAAGAGACCCAGTACTTC. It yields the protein CASSKGRQGALQETQYF.

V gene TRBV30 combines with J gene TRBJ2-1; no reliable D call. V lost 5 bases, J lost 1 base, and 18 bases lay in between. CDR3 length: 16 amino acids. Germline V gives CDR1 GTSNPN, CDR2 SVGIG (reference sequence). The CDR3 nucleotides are TGTGCCTGGGTCCCCACCACGGTTATGTCCTACAATGAGCAGTTCTTC. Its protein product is CAWVPTTVMSYNEQFF.

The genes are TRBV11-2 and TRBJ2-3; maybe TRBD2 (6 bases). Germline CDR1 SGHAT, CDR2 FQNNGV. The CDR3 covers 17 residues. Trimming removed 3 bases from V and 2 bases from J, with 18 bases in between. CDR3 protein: CASSFPRDGGTTDTQYF. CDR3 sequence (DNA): TGTGCCAGCAGCTTTCCCCGGGACGGCGGGACCACAGATACGCAGTATTTT.

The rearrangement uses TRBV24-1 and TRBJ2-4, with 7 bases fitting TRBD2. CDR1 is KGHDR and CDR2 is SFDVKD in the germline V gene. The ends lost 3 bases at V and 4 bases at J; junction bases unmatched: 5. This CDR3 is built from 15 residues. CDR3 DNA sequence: TGTGCCACCAGTGATACGGGAGGTGAAAAAAACATTCAGTACTTC. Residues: CATSDTGGEKNIQYF.

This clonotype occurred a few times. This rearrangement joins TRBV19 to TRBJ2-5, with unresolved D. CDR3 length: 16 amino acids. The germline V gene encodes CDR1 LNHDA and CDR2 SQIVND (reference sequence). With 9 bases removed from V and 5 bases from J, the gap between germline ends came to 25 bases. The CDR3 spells CARRHRLVISWETQYF. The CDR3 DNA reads TGTGCCAGGCGACACAGACTTGTCATAAGTTGGGAGACCCAGTACTTC. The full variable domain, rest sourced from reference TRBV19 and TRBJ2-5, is DGGITQSPKYLFRKEGQNVTLSCEQNLNHDAMYWYRQDPGQGLRLIYYSQIVNDFQKGDIAEGYSVSREKKESFPLTVTSAQKNPTAFYLCARRHRLVISWETQYFGPGTRLLVL.

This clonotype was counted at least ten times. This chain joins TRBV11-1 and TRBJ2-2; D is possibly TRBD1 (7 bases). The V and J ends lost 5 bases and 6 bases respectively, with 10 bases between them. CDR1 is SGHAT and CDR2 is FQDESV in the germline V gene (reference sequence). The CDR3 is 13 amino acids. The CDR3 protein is CASSPGGPGELFF. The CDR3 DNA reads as TGTGCCAGCAGCCCAGGGGGGCCCGGGGAGCTGTTTTTT. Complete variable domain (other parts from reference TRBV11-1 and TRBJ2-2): EAEVAQSPRYKITEKSQAVAFWCDPISGHATLYWYRQILGQGPELLVQFQDESVVDDSQLPKDRFSAERLKGVDSTLKIQPAELGDSAMYLCASSPGGPGELFFGEGSRLTVL.

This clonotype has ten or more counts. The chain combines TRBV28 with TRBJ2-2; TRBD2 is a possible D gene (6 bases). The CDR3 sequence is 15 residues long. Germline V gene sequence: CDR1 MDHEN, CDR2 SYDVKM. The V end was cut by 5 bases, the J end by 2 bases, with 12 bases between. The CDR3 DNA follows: TGTGCCAGCAGTCGCGGCGGGGATAACACCGGGGAGCTGTTTTTT. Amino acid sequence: CASSRGGDNTGELFF.

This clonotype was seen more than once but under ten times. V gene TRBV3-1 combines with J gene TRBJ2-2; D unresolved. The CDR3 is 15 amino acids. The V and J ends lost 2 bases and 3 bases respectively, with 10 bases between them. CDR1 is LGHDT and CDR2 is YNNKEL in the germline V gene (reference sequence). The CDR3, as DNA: TGTGCCAGCAGCCAACAAACCCTTGACACCGGGGAGCTGTTTTTT. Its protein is CASSQQTLDTGELFF.

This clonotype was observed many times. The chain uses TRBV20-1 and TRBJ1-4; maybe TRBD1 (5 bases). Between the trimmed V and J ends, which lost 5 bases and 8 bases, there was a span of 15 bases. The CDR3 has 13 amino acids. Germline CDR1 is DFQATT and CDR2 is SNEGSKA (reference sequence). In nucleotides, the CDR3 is TGCAGTGCTCAATCGCAGGGTCGAGAAAAACTGTTTTTT. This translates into CSAQSQGREKLFF.

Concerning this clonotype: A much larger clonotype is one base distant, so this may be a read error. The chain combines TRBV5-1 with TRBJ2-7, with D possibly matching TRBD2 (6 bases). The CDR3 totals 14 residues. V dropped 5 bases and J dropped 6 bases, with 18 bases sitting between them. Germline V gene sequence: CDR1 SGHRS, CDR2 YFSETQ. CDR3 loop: CASSLTGVSGEQYF. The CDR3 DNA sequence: TGCGCCAGCAGTCTTACGGGGGTTTCGGGCGAGCAGTACTTC.

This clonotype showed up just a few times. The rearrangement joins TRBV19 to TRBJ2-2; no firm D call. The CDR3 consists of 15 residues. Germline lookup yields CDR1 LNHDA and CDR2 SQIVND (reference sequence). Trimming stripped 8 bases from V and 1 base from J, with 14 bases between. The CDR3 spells CASGHFNLNTGELFF. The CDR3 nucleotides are TGTGCCAGTGGGCACTTCAACTTGAACACCGGGGAGCTGTTTTTT.

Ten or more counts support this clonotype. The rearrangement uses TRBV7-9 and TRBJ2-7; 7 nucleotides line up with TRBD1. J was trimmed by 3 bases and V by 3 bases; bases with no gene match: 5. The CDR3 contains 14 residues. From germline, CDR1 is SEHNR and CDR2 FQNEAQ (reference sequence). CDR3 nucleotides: TGTGCCAGCAGCTTTCAGGGGGTCGTCTACGAGCAGTACTTC. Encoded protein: CASSFQGVVYEQYF.

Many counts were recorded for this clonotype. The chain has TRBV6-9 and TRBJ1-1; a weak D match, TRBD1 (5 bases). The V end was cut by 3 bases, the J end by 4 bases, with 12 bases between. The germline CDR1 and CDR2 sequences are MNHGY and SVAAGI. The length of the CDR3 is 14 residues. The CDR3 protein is CASSYPMGGTEAFF. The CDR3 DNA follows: TGTGCCAGCAGTTACCCGATGGGGGGCACTGAAGCTTTCTTT.

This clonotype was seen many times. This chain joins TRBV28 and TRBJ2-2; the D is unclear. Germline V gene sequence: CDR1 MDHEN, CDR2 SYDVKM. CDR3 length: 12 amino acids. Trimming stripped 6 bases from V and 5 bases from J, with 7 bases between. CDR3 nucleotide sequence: TGTGCCAGCAGCACGATTACCGGGGAGCTGTTTTTT. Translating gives CASSTITGELFF.

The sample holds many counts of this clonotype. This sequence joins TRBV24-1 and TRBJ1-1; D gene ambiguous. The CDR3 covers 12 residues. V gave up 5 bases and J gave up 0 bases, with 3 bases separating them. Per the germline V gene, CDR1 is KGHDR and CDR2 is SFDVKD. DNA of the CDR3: TGTGCCACCAGTGGTATGAACACTGAAGCTTTCTTT. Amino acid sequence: CATSGMNTEAFF.

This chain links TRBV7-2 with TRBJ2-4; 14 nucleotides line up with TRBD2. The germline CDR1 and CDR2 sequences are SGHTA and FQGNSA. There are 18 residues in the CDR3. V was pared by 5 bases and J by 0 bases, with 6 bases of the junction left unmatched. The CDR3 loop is CASSQTSGGELAKNIQYF. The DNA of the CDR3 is TGTGCCAGCAGCCAGACTAGCGGGGGGGAGCTAGCCAAAAACATTCAGTACTTC.

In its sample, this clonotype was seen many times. CDR3 amino acids: CASAHPRDPIPERYLMNTEAFF. As DNA, the CDR3 is TGTGCCAGCGCCCACCCTAGGGACCCGATCCCCGAGAGGTACTTAATGAACACTGAAGCTTTCTTT. This rearrangement joins TRBV28 to TRBJ1-1; possibly TRBD1 for D (5 bases). The CDR3 has 22 residues. The V gene's germline CDR1 is MDHEN and CDR2 SYDVKM. V lost 8 bases and J lost 0, with 37 bases in between.

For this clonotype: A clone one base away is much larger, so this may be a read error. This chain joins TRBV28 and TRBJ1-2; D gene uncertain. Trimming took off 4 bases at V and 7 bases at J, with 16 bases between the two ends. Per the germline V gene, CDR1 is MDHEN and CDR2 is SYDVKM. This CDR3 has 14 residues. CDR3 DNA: TGTGCCAGCAGTTCGCCTCAGGTCCTGGCTGGCTACACCTTC. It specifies CASSSPQVLAGYTF.

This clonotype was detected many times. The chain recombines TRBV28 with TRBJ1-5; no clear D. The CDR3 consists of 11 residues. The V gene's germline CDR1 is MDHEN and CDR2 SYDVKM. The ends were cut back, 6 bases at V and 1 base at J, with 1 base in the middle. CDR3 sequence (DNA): TGTGCCAGCAGAAGCAATCAGCCCCAGCATTTT. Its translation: CASRSNQPQHF. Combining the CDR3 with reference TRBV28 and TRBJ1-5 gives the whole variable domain DVKVTQSSRYLVKRTGEKVFLECVQDMDHENMFWYRQDPGLGLRLIYFSYDVKMKEKGDIPEGYSVSREKKERFSLILESASTNQTSMYLCASRSNQPQHFGDGTRLSIL.

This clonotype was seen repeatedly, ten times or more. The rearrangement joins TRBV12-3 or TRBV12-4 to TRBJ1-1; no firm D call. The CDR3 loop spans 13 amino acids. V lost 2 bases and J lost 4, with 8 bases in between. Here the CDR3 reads CASSLLRFTEAFF. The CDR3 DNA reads TGTGCCAGCAGTTTATTGCGTTTCACTGAAGCTTTCTTT.

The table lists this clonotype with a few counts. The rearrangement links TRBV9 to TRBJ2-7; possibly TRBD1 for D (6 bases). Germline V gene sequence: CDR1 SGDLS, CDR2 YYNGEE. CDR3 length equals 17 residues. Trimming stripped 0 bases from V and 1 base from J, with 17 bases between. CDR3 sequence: CASSVGQGAGASYEQYF. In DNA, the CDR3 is TGTGCCAGCAGCGTAGGCCAAGGGGCAGGGGCTTCCTACGAGCAGTACTTC.

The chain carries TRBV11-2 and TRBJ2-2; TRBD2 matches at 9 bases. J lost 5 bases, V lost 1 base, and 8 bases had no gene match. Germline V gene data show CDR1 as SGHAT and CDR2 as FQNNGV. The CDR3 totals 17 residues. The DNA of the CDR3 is TGTGCCAGCAGCTTAGTGGGCGGGACTAGCTTTACCGGGGAGCTGTTTTTT. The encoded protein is CASSLVGGTSFTGELFF.

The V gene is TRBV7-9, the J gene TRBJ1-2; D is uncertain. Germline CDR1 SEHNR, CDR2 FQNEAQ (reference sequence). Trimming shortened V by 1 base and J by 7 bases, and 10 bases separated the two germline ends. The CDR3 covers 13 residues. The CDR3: CASSLDGVAGYTF. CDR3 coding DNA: TGTGCCAGCAGCTTAGATGGGGTAGCTGGCTACACCTTC.

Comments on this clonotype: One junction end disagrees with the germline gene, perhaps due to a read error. The CDR3 sequence: CASNLGIPGKENIQYF. The CDR3 coding sequence is TGTGCCAGCAACTTAGGTATCCCAGGGAAAGAAAACATTCAGTACTTC. The chain couples TRBV7-9 to TRBJ2-4; possibly TRBD1 for D (5 bases). Germline assignment: CDR1 SEHNR and CDR2 FQNEAQ (reference sequence). The CDR3 is 16 amino acids.

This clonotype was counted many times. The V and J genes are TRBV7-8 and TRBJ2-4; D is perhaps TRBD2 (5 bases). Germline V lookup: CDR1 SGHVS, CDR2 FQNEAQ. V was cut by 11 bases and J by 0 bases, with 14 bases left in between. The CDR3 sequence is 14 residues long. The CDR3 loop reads CAVGGELAKNIQYF. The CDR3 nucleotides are TGTGCCGTCGGAGGAGAACTAGCCAAAAACATTCAGTACTTC.